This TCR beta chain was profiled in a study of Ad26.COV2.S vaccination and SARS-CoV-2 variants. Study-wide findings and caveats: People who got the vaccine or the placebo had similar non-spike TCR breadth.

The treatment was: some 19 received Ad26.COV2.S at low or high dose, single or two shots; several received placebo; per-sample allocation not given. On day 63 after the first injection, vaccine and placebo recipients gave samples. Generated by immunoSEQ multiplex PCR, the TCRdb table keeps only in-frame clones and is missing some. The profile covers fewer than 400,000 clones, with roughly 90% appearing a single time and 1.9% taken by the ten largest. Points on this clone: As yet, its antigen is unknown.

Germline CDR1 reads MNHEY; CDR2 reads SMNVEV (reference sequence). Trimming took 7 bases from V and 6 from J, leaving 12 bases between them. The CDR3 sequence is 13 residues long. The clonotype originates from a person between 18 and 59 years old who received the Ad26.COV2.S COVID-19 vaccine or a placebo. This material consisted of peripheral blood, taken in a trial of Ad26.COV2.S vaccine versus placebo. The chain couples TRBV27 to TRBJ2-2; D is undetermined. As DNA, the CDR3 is TGTGCCAGCAAAGTTTCCCTCGCCGGGGAGCTGTTTTTT. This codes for CASKVSLAGELFF.